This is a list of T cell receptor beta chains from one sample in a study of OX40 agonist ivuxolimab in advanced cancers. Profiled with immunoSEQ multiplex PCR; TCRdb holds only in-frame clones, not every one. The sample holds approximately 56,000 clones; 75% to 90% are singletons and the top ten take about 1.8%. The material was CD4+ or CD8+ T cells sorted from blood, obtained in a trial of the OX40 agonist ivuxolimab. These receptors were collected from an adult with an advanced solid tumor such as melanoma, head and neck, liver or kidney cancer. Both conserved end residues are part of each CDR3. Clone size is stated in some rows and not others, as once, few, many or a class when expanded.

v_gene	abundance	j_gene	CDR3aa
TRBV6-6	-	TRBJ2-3	CASSYGQSYTDTQYF
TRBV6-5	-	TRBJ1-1	CASSFRARMNTEAFF
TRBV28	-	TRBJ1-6	CAGGRANSPLHF
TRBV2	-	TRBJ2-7	CASSGPGDEQYF
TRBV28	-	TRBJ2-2	CASRIQETGLFF
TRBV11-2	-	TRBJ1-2	CASSYSGGQRYGYTF
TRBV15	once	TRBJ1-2	CATSRDPGATPNYGYTF
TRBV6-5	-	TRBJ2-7	CASSYFKRTGTLEQYF
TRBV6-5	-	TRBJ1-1	CASSHTTGPTSEAFF
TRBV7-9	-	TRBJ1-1	CASSLSLGPNTEAFF
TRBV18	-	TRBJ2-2	CASSPYGSGELFF
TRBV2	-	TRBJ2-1	CASTGTGVLNEQFF
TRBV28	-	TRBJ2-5	CASSLFGTEQETQYF
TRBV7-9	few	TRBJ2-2	CASSLVGDRITGELFF
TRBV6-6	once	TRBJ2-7	CASSPQGGISYEQYF
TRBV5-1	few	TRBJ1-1	CASSLGTGITEAFF
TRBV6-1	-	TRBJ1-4	CASSVVANEKLFF
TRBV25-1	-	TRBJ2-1	CASSDWGSYNEQFF
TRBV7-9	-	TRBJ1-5	CASSLVGSGSNQPQHF
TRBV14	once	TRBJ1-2	CASSLNRDYGYTF
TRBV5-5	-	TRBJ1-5	CASSWTLANQPQHF
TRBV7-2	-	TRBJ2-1	CASSLAKMVRWGGSYNEQFF
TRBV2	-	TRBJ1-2	CASSKEKAGTDYTF
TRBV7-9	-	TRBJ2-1	CASSGWDYNEQFF
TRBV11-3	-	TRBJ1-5	CASSAYRGLNQPQHF
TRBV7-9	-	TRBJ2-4	CASSPGTLGRGKNIQYF
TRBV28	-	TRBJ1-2	CASQALSYGYTF
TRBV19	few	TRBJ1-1	CASSISRNTEAFF
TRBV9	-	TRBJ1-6	CASSVASDRGNSPLHF
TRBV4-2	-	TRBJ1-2	CASSLHAGQEVGYTF
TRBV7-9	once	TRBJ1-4	CASSSQEGREKLFF
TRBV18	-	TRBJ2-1	CASSPPSGLQFF
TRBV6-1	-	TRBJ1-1	CASSEDGTGATTEAFF
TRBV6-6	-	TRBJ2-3	CASSYGRKADTQYF
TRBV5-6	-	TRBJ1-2	CASSLGWDRPYGYTF
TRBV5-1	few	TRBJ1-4	CASSDSGTGVEKLFF
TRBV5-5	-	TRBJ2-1	CASSFFAGSYNEQFF
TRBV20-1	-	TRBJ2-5	CSAPRGETQYF
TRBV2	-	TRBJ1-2	CASSERNPYGYTF
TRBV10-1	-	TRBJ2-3	CASSDPGRTGTDTQYF
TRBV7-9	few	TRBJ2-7	CASSTTPSYEQYF
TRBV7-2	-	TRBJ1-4	CASSLSFAGKKLFF